The clone carrying this T cell receptor (beta chain) showed up just once. Categorization into cohorts depended on clinical history that participants reported. The study counted Cohort 3 donors as recovered given two negative PCRs, clearance, or symptom resolution. The sample comes from a study of blood T cell repertoires in COVID-19. Study in general: The United States, Italy and Spain were the sources of the acute and convalescent COVID-19 samples. PBMCs, B-cell-depleted T cells, or T cells provided the cDNA or gDNA that made up the material.

Using immunoSEQ multiplex PCR, the repertoire was profiled, and TCRdb retains in-frame clones only, with some absent. Of approximately 210,000 clones listed, 82% were seen once; the top ten hold about 3.3%. The sequence was obtained from a woman aged 55-69 years who had recovered from COVID-19. Sequenced sample: PBMCs or T cells enriched from blood (not recorded which).

DNA of the CDR3: TGTGCCAGCAGCTCCTCGGGGTTCGGAGGGCTGGGTGGCTACACCTTC. It encodes CASSSSGFGGLGGYTF. The genes are TRBV7-9 and TRBJ1-2; D is unclear. The CDR3 totals 16 residues. V lost 4 bases to trimming and J lost 7 bases, with 22 bases between them. CDR1 SEHNR and CDR2 FQNEAQ come from the germline V gene (reference sequence).